These 26 T cell receptor beta chains were all obtained from the same sample, sequenced in a study of T-cell memory formation after mild COVID-19. Each CDR3 protein is one row after TCRdb ran MiXCR on the 5' RACE reads. Counted here are some 350,000 distinct CDR3 sequences, over 10% occurring once; the ten biggest clones make up around 21%. The sequenced sample consisted of PBMCs or a T cell subset sorted from them (not recorded which). These receptors were obtained from a young man who had mild COVID-19 (a few samples of this study predate the infection). Cell type and time point are not known.

This rearrangement joins TRBV27 to TRBJ2-1; 9 bases fit TRBD2. CDR3 size: 13 residues. Germline lookup yields CDR1 MNHEY and CDR2 SMNVEV (reference sequence). J lost 9 bases, V lost 5 bases, and 5 bases had no gene match. CDR3 in DNA: TGTGCCAGCAGTAAGCGGGGGGTTCGTGAGCAGTTCTTC. Translating gives CASSKRGVREQFF.

This clonotype came up once. The J gene is TRBJ2-3, the V gene TRBV5-4; 7 nucleotides align to TRBD1. V gave up 0 bases and J gave up 4 bases; unmatched junction bases: 8. Germline V gives CDR1 SGHNT, CDR2 YYREEE (reference sequence). The CDR3 has 16 residues. The CDR3 DNA reads as TGTGCCAGCAGCTTGGGACAGGACAGGAAGGCAGATACGCAGTATTTT. It translates to CASSLGQDRKADTQYF.

This clonotype was detected a few times. The chain joins TRBV7-9 to TRBJ1-1, with D hard to call. Germline V gene data show CDR1 as SEHNR and CDR2 as FQNEAQ (reference sequence). The CDR3 has 14 amino acids. V was pared by 5 bases and J by 1 base, with 11 bases between. The CDR3 protein is CASSLVIKNTEAFF. In DNA form, the CDR3 reads TGTGCCAGCAGCCTCGTAATAAAGAACACTGAAGCTTTCTTT.

The chain has TRBV20-1 and TRBJ1-5, with 11 bases aligning to TRBD1. This CDR3 is 16 amino acids long. CDR1 DFQATT and CDR2 SNEGSKA come from the germline V gene (reference sequence). Trimming at V came to 3 bases and at J to 5 bases, leaving 9 bases not matched to a gene. This CDR3 is CSARTGQGGNDQPQHF. The DNA for the CDR3 is TGCAGTGCTAGGACGGGACAGGGGGGGAACGATCAGCCCCAGCATTTT.

V gene TRBV5-1 combines with J gene TRBJ1-1; no clear D. The CDR3 is 14 residues long. V lost 4 bases and J lost 4, with 14 bases in between. The germline CDR1 and CDR2 sequences are SGHRS and YFSETQ. The CDR3 DNA reads as TGCGCCAGCAGCAGCTACCTCCAAGGCACTGAAGCTTTCTTT. It translates to CASSSYLQGTEAFF.

The chain uses TRBV6-5 and TRBJ2-5; 9 bases line up with TRBD2. The germline V gene encodes CDR1 MNHEY and CDR2 SVGAGI. CDR3 length: 15 residues. Losses at the gene ends were 5 bases for V and 0 bases for J; bases not matched to a gene: 4. CDR3 DNA: TGTGCCAGCAGTCCTATAGCGGGGGACCAAGAGACCCAGTACTTC. It is translated as CASSPIAGDQETQYF.

This clonotype appeared a few times. The gene calls are TRBV6-2 or TRBV6-3 and TRBJ2-2; D is unclear. Germline loops: CDR1 MNHEY, CDR2 SVGEGT. Trimming took off 6 bases at V and 3 bases at J, with 14 bases between the two ends. This CDR3 comprises 15 residues. CDR3 nucleotide sequence: TGTGCCAGCAGCCTCCTGGGGTCGGACACCGGGGAGCTGTTTTTT. Its translation is CASSLLGSDTGELFF.

With regard to this clonotype: At one end the junction does not follow the germline gene, possibly because of a read error. The chain recombines TRBV11-2 with TRBJ2-1; 9 nucleotides align to TRBD2. The CDR3 extends over 15 amino acids. CDR1 SGHAT and CDR2 FQNNGV come from the germline V gene. CDR3 sequence: CASRSAGGSFNEQFF. For the CDR3, the DNA is TGTGCCAGCAGATCTGCGGGGGGGTCCTTCAATGAGCAGTTCTTC.

This clonotype came up a few times. The rearrangement uses TRBV2 and TRBJ2-1; 8 nucleotides line up with TRBD2. The CDR3 sequence is 16 residues long. Germline CDR1 SNHLY, CDR2 FYNNEI. V lost 6 bases to trimming and J lost 2 bases; unmatched junction nucleotides: 9. This CDR3 is CASSGGRGGTYNEQFF. The CDR3 bases are TGTGCCAGCAGCGGCGGGCGCGGGGGGACCTACAATGAGCAGTTCTTC.

This clonotype turned up a few times. The genes are TRBV12-3 or TRBV12-4 and TRBJ2-2; D is unclear. CDR3 length equals 13 residues. V lost 6 bases to trimming and J lost 3 bases, with 8 bases between them. In DNA form, the CDR3 reads TGTGCCAGCAGCAAGGATTACACCGGGGAGCTGTTTTTT. Translated: CASSKDYTGELFF.

The gene calls are TRBV12-3 or TRBV12-4 and TRBJ2-1; D is unresolved. This CDR3 is built from 13 residues. V lost 10 bases, J lost 1 base, and 11 bases lay in between. The CDR3 bases are TGTGCCACCCGGTCAGGTTCCTACAATGAGCAGTTCTTC. Translating gives CATRSGSYNEQFF.

The J gene is TRBJ1-6, the V gene TRBV9, with 8 bases identical to TRBD1. With V trimmed by 4 bases and J by 7 bases, 7 bases remained unmatched. This CDR3 is 15 amino acids long. CDR1 is SGDLS, CDR2 YYNGEE, per germline. The CDR3 sequence is CASSSRDRLNSPLHF. The DNA of the CDR3 is TGTGCCAGCAGCTCCCGGGACAGGTTAAATTCACCCCTCCACTTT.

The rearrangement joins TRBV5-1 to TRBJ2-1, with D perhaps matching TRBD1 or TRBD2 (5 bases each). CDR3 length: 15 residues. The germline V gene encodes CDR1 SGHRS and CDR2 YFSETQ. Trimming removed 3 bases at V and 6 bases at J, with 16 bases between. CDR3 in amino acids: CASSSRGDGTNEQFF. As DNA, the CDR3 is TGCGCCAGCAGCTCCCGAGGGGACGGGACCAATGAGCAGTTCTTC.

This clonotype showed up just a few times. The genes are TRBV27 and TRBJ2-4; weak D call: TRBD1 (6 bases). CDR3 length: 13 residues. Germline V lookup: CDR1 MNHEY, CDR2 SMNVEV (reference sequence). The V end lost 6 bases, the J end lost 5 bases, and 11 bases lay between the germline ends. CDR3 DNA: TGTGCCAGCAGGGACAGTGCCGAAAACATTCAGTACTTC. Amino acids: CASRDSAENIQYF.

This clonotype was detected a few times. The rearrangement links TRBV5-6 to TRBJ2-2; weak D call: TRBD2 (5 bases). This CDR3 comprises 14 residues. V lost 0 bases to trimming and J lost 3 bases, with 6 bases between them. CDR1 and CDR2 (germline): SGHDT, YYEEEE. The chain's CDR3 is CASSLAGYTGELFF. As DNA, the CDR3 is TGTGCCAGCAGCTTGGCGGGGTACACCGGGGAGCTGTTTTTT. Supplemented by reference TRBV5-6 and TRBJ2-2, the full variable domain reads DAGVTQSPTHLIKTRGQQVTLRCSPKSGHDTVSWYQQALGQGPQFIFQYYEEEERQRGNFPDRFSGHQFPNYSSELNVNALLLGDSALYLCASSLAGYTGELFFGEGSRLTVL.

The rearrangement uses TRBV5-4 and TRBJ2-3; TRBD1 matches 10 bases. Germline lookup yields CDR1 SGHNT and CDR2 YYREEE (reference sequence). With 4 bases clipped from V and 5 bases from J, the junction kept 7 bases outside the gene matches. The CDR3 extends over 15 amino acids. The CDR3 sequence is CASSARQGAGDTQYF. The CDR3 DNA is TGTGCCAGCAGCGCGCGACAGGGGGCAGGAGATACGCAGTATTTT.

The V gene is TRBV5-1, the J gene TRBJ1-3, with D possibly being TRBD1 (6 bases). Looked up from germline, CDR1 is SGHRS and CDR2 is YFSETQ. The CDR3 extends over 15 amino acids. V dropped 1 base and J dropped 2 bases, with 10 bases sitting between them. CDR3 amino acids: CASSLQGQAGNTIYF. The CDR3, as DNA: TGCGCCAGCAGCTTGCAGGGGCAGGCTGGAAACACCATATATTTT.

This clonotype was seen many times. The chain combines TRBV7-6 with TRBJ1-5; 8 bases fit TRBD1. Looked up from germline, CDR1 is SGHVS and CDR2 is FNYEAQ. The CDR3 contains 14 residues. The J segment lost 4 bases and the V segment lost 1 base, leaving 0 bases of the junction unmatched. CDR3 in amino acids: CASSLGQGNQPQHF. CDR3 nucleotides: TGTGCCAGCAGCTTAGGACAGGGGAATCAGCCCCAGCATTTT.

The V call is TRBV7-2, the J call TRBJ1-2; maybe TRBD1 (5 bases). The germline gives CDR1 SGHTA, CDR2 FQGNSA. This CDR3 has 11 amino acids. Trimming removed 6 bases from V and 5 bases from J, with 7 bases in between. The CDR3 bases are TGTGCCAGCAGTGGGACTTATGGCTACACCTTC. It specifies CASSGTYGYTF.

This chain links TRBV11-2 with TRBJ2-3; TRBD1 matches at 8 bases. V gave up 5 bases and J gave up 1 base; unmatched junction bases: 11. Germline loops: CDR1 SGHAT, CDR2 FQNNGV. The CDR3 contains 17 residues. Written as DNA, the CDR3 is TGTGCCAGCAGCCACGGACAGGGAGGTTCGGGCACAGATACGCAGTATTTT. The encoded protein is CASSHGQGGSGTDTQYF. The complete variable domain, with remaining parts taken from reference TRBV11-2 and TRBJ2-3, reads EAGVAQSPRYKIIEKRQSVAFWCNPISGHATLYWYQQILGQGPKLLIQFQNNGVVDDSQLPKDRFSAERLKGVDSTLKIQPAKLEDSAVYLCASSHGQGGSGTDTQYFGPGTRLTVL.

The V call is TRBV6-6, the J call TRBJ2-2, with 8 bases fitting TRBD1. This CDR3 has 14 amino acids. V was clipped by 5 bases and J by 3 bases; unmatched bases: 2. Germline CDR1 and CDR2: MNHNY and SVGAGI (reference sequence). The CDR3 loop is CASSNRGDTGELFF. CDR3 nucleotides: TGTGCCAGCAGTAACAGGGGGGACACCGGGGAGCTGTTTTTT.

This clonotype was found many times. CDR3 DNA: TGTGCCAGCAGTTACTCACCGGGTTCCACAGATACGCAGTATTTT. Protein: CASSYSPGSTDTQYF. The V and J genes are TRBV6-2 or TRBV6-3 and TRBJ2-3, with D hard to call. The CDR3 has 15 residues. Germline assignment: CDR1 MNHEY and CDR2 SVGEGT. The ends were cut back, 0 bases at V and 2 bases at J, with 9 bases in the middle.

The rearrangement uses TRBV7-6 and TRBJ1-3; no clear D gene. The CDR3 length is 16 residues. CDR1 and CDR2 from the germline V gene are SGHVS and FNYEAQ. V was clipped by 2 bases and J by 0 bases, with 11 bases between them. The CDR3 DNA reads TGTGCCAGCAGCTTAAATGTGGTTACCTCTGGAAACACCATATATTTT. Translating it yields CASSLNVVTSGNTIYF. Filled out from reference TRBV7-6 and TRBJ1-3, the complete variable domain reads GAGVSQSPRYKVTKRGQDVALRCDPISGHVSLYWYRQALGQGPEFLTYFNYEAQQDKSGLPNDRFSAERPEGSISTLTIQRTEQRDSAMYRCASSLNVVTSGNTIYFGEGSWLTVV.

This clonotype was picked up a small number of times. The J gene is TRBJ1-2, the V gene TRBV6-5; D uncertain. Between the trimmed V and J ends, which lost 5 bases and 2 bases, there was a span of 6 bases. This CDR3 spans 12 amino acids. Germline CDR1 MNHEY, CDR2 SVGAGI. This CDR3 is CASSRRNYGYTF. CDR3 nucleotide sequence: TGTGCCAGCAGTCGGAGGAACTATGGCTACACCTTC.

The gene calls are TRBV4-2 and TRBJ2-7, with 8 nucleotides matching TRBD1. The CDR3 totals 16 residues. Germline V gives CDR1 LGHNA, CDR2 YNFKEQ. V lost 1 base and J lost 7; bases outside the gene matches: 12. CDR3 bases: TGTGCCAGCAGCCAAGGGTCTTTGCAGGGGGCGGGGGAGCAGTACTTC. Amino acids: CASSQGSLQGAGEQYF.

This clonotype turned up a few times. The CDR3 loop reads CASSFGSIDEQYV. CDR3 bases: TGTGCCAGCAGCTTCGGATCTATTGACGAGCAGTACGTC. This chain joins TRBV7-2 and TRBJ2-7; unclear D gene. Germline CDR1 SGHTA, CDR2 FQGNSA. The CDR3 has 13 residues. V was clipped by 3 bases and J by 5 bases, with 11 bases between them.